This passage covers 25 T cell receptor beta chains from one sample sequenced in a study of T-cell memory formation after mild COVID-19. MiXCR was run by TCRdb on the 5' RACE reads, yielding one entry per CDR3 protein. The top ten clones hold roughly a fifth of a sample with hundreds of thousands of distinct CDR3 sequences, 20% to 25% of them seen once. The specimen sequenced was PBMCs or a T cell subset sorted from them (not recorded which). These receptors all come from a man aged 18 to 35 who had mild COVID-19 (a few samples of this study predate the infection). Cell type and time point are not known.

The table lists this clonotype with a few counts. The chain recombines TRBV18 with TRBJ2-7; possibly TRBD1 for D (6 bases). Germline V gene lookup returns CDR1 KGHSH and CDR2 LQKENI. Trimming took 6 bases from V and 3 from J, leaving 18 bases between them. This CDR3 is built from 15 residues. As DNA, the CDR3 is TGTGCCAGCTCGCCTTCCGGGACACAGGTCTACGAGCAGTACTTC. As protein: CASSPSGTQVYEQYF.

The chain has TRBV4-1 and TRBJ1-5; D is possibly TRBD1 (5 bases). The CDR3 consists of 15 residues. V was pared by 1 base and J by 3 bases, with 10 bases between. Germline V gives CDR1 MGHRA, CDR2 YSYEKL. The CDR3 region is CASSQVPGHNQPQHF. Here the CDR3 DNA reads TGCGCCAGCAGCCAAGTACCAGGGCACAATCAGCCCCAGCATTTT.

This clonotype was seen ten or more times. The rearrangement joins TRBV30 to TRBJ2-2, with D perhaps TRBD2 (7 bases). This CDR3 is 15 amino acids long. Germline V gives CDR1 GTSNPN, CDR2 SVGIG (reference sequence). V dropped 3 bases and J dropped 3 bases, with 14 bases sitting between them. The CDR3 here is CAWRPGGRYTGELFF. CDR3 bases: TGTGCCTGGAGACCGGGGGGCCGTTACACCGGGGAGCTGTTTTTT. The complete variable domain, with remaining parts taken from reference TRBV30 and TRBJ2-2, reads SQTIHQWPATLVQPVGSPLSLECTVEGTSNPNLYWYRQAAGRGLQLLFYSVGIGQISSEVPQNLSASRPQDRQFILSSKKLLLSDSGFYLCAWRPGGRYTGELFFGEGSRLTVL.

The rearrangement joins TRBV9 to TRBJ1-2; D may be TRBD1 (6 bases). There are 14 residues in the CDR3. CDR1 is SGDLS and CDR2 is YYNGEE in the germline V gene. V was cut by 4 bases and J by 4 bases, with 14 bases left in between. The CDR3 coding sequence is TGTGCCAGCAGCCAGACCGGGGGCTCCTATGGCTACACCTTC. It specifies CASSQTGGSYGYTF.

This clonotype was observed a few times. The chain is built from TRBV18 and TRBJ2-5; 7 bases align to TRBD2. There are 12 residues in the CDR3. In germline, CDR1 is KGHSH, CDR2 LQKENI. The trim removed 4 bases at V and 7 bases at J, leaving 3 bases unmatched. For the CDR3, the DNA is TGTGCCAGCTCACAACCGGGAGGGACCCAGTACTTC. Its translation is CASSQPGGTQYF.

The gene calls are TRBV6-1 and TRBJ1-1; 8 bases are shared with TRBD1. Losses at the gene ends were 6 bases for V and 2 bases for J; bases not matched to a gene: 5. The germline CDR1 and CDR2 sequences are MNHNS and SASEGT. The CDR3 totals 14 residues. The CDR3 protein is CASRGTGPNTEAFF. The CDR3 region has the DNA TGTGCCAGCAGAGGGACAGGACCTAACACTGAAGCTTTCTTT.

The J gene is TRBJ2-3, the V gene TRBV4-1, with 9 nucleotides matching TRBD2. V shed 2 bases, J shed 3 bases, and the junction held 9 bases outside the gene matches. This CDR3 has 17 amino acids. Germline CDR1 is MGHRA and CDR2 is YSYEKL. CDR3 DNA: TGCGCCAGCAGCCAATCACCCGGTAGCGGGGGAACAGATACGCAGTATTTT. This translates into CASSQSPGSGGTDTQYF.

CDR3 nucleotides: TGCGCCAGCAGCCAAGATGACGGAGGGCGGTCACCCCTCCACTTT. Translated: CASSQDDGGRSPLHF. The V call is TRBV4-1, the J call TRBJ1-6, with D unclear. The CDR3 loop spans 15 amino acids. Germline loops: CDR1 MGHRA, CDR2 YSYEKL. V was shortened by 0 bases and J by 10 bases, with 13 bases between the two germline ends.

V is TRBV7-6 and J is TRBJ2-7, with a weak D call TRBD1 (5 bases). V dropped 5 bases and J dropped 5 bases, with 13 bases sitting between them. The germline V gene encodes CDR1 SGHVS and CDR2 FNYEAQ. This CDR3 contains 13 residues. The CDR3 spells CASSKGAGNEQYF. CDR3 nucleotide sequence: TGTGCCAGCAGCAAAGGGGCAGGGAACGAGCAGTACTTC.

This clonotype was seen only a few times. The chain couples TRBV29-1 to TRBJ2-2; D is ambiguous. Trimming stripped 4 bases from V and 1 base from J, with 4 bases between. The CDR3 is 12 residues long. The V gene's germline CDR1 is SQVTM and CDR2 ANQGSEA. The CDR3 reads CSVVGNTGELFF. CDR3 nucleotide sequence: TGCAGCGTTGTGGGGAACACCGGGGAGCTGTTTTTT.

The chain combines TRBV4-1 with TRBJ2-1; either TRBD1 or TRBD2 may fit D (5 bases each). V was pared by 2 bases and J by 2 bases, with 10 bases between. The germline V gene encodes CDR1 MGHRA and CDR2 YSYEKL. This CDR3 is 15 amino acids long. This chain's CDR3 is CASSQQGRAYNEQFF. The CDR3 DNA reads as TGCGCCAGCAGCCAACAGGGACGGGCCTACAATGAGCAGTTCTTC.

This clonotype was detected a few times. The V gene is TRBV20-1, the J gene TRBJ2-7; no reliable D call. Germline V gene lookup returns CDR1 DFQATT and CDR2 SNEGSKA (reference sequence). V lost 3 bases, J lost 12 bases, and 21 bases lay in between. This CDR3 region has 13 residues. Written as DNA, the CDR3 is TGCAGTGCTAGGCGACCCCCCGACATTCATCTGTACGTC. It is translated as CSARRPPDIHLYV.

The chain joins TRBV12-3 or TRBV12-4 to TRBJ1-2; 10 nucleotides align to TRBD1. Unmatched junction bases numbered 3, after V lost 4 bases and J lost 4 bases. This CDR3 has 14 amino acids. CDR3 sequence: CASSWGQGIYGYTF. The CDR3 nucleotides are TGTGCCAGCAGTTGGGGACAGGGGATCTATGGCTACACCTTC.

In regard to this clonotype: The junction and the germline gene differ at one end; a read error may be behind it. This chain links TRBV20-1 with TRBJ1-5; D call uncertain. From germline, CDR1 is DFQATT and CDR2 SNEGSKA (reference sequence). CDR3 size: 14 residues. CDR3 loop: CSAFDLSSSQPQHF. The CDR3 DNA reads as TGCAGTGCTTTCGATCTTAGCAGCAGTCAGCCCCAGCATTTT.

The V gene is TRBV5-1, the J gene TRBJ2-3; tentatively, D is TRBD1 (6 bases). The germline CDR1 and CDR2 sequences are SGHRS and YFSETQ. V shed 3 bases and J shed 3 bases, with 14 bases lying between them. The CDR3 is 15 residues long. The CDR3 reads CASSSPGHGTDTQYF. As DNA, the CDR3 is TGCGCCAGCAGCTCACCGGGACACGGTACAGATACGCAGTATTTT.

The chain employs TRBV27 and TRBJ2-3, with TRBD2 identical over 10 bases. The CDR3 runs 14 residues. The trim removed 6 bases at V and 6 bases at J, leaving 6 bases unmatched. Germline loops: CDR1 MNHEY, CDR2 SMNVEV (reference sequence). CDR3 DNA sequence: TGTGCCAGCAGCAGGGGACTAGCGCACGATACGCAGTATTTT. This sequence encodes CASSRGLAHDTQYF.

V gene TRBV5-8 combines with J gene TRBJ2-3, with unresolved D. This CDR3 spans 16 amino acids. Trimming took 0 bases from V and 2 from J, leaving 13 bases between them. Germline CDR1 is SGHTS and CDR2 is YDEGEE. The CDR3 DNA reads TGTGCCAGCAGCTTGGGGGCCACCATGGACACAGATACGCAGTATTTT. Translation: CASSLGATMDTDTQYF.

This chain joins TRBV29-1 and TRBJ2-2; D is undetermined. Germline V CDR1 and CDR2: SQVTM, ANQGSEA. The ends were cut back, 4 bases at V and 7 bases at J, with 16 bases in the middle. The CDR3 sequence is 14 residues long. DNA of the CDR3: TGCAGCGTTGCTTCGGCAGGAACACACGGGGAGCTGTTTTTT. Translation gives CSVASAGTHGELFF.

This clonotype was recorded a few times. The genes are TRBV20-1 and TRBJ2-5, with D possibly being TRBD1 or TRBD2 (6 bases each). Germline lookup yields CDR1 DFQATT and CDR2 SNEGSKA (reference sequence). Trimming left V 2 bases short and J 5 bases short, with 15 bases between. There are 14 residues in the CDR3. The CDR3 DNA reads TGCAGTGCTAGAAGGGGGGAAACTGGTGAGACCCAGTACTTC. The encoded protein is CSARRGETGETQYF.

This chain joins TRBV20-1 and TRBJ2-2; D gene uncertain. V was shortened by 3 bases and J by 0 bases, with 11 bases between the two germline ends. Germline V gives CDR1 DFQATT, CDR2 SNEGSKA (reference sequence). This CDR3 is built from 15 residues. The CDR3 DNA reads TGCAGTGCTAGCCCCCGGGCTCCGAACACCGGGGAGCTGTTTTTT. This translates into CSASPRAPNTGELFF.

This clonotype was counted at least ten times. This chain connects TRBV5-1 to TRBJ1-6; D gene unclear. Germline-derived CDR1 and CDR2 are SGHRS and YFSETQ. Trimming cost V 0 bases and J 10 bases, with 11 bases left between them. This CDR3 has 14 residues. The DNA for the CDR3 is TGCGCCAGCAGCTTGGAACAGCCCGGATCACCCCTCCACTTT. It codes for CASSLEQPGSPLHF.

This chain connects TRBV18 to TRBJ2-5; D gene ambiguous. The CDR3 extends over 14 amino acids. V lost 2 bases, J lost 1 base, and 8 bases lay in between. Per the germline V gene, CDR1 is KGHSH and CDR2 is LQKENI. CDR3 in amino acids: CASSPDPIQETQYF. The CDR3 DNA follows: TGTGCCAGCTCACCAGATCCGATCCAAGAGACCCAGTACTTC.

The chain couples TRBV20-1 to TRBJ1-2; D is undetermined. Per germline, CDR1 DFQATT and CDR2 SNEGSKA (reference sequence). V gave up 5 bases and J gave up 3 bases, with 10 bases separating them. This CDR3 has 12 amino acids. The CDR3: CSARAGDYGYTF. CDR3 bases: TGCAGTGCTCGGGCCGGGGACTATGGCTACACCTTC.

The V and J genes are TRBV19 and TRBJ1-2; D possibly corresponds to TRBD1 (5 bases). Germline CDR1 reads LNHDA; CDR2 reads SQIVND (reference sequence). This CDR3 spans 14 amino acids. V gave up 3 bases and J gave up 4 bases, with 12 bases separating them. The CDR3 protein is CASSIGGAFYGYTF. The CDR3 nucleotides are TGTGCCAGTAGTATTGGAGGGGCCTTCTATGGCTACACCTTC.

V is TRBV20-1 and J is TRBJ1-5, with D possibly matching TRBD1 (6 bases). This CDR3 comprises 15 residues. The ends were cut back, 3 bases at V and 1 base at J, with 13 bases in the middle. CDR1 and CDR2 (germline): DFQATT, SNEGSKA (reference sequence). This CDR3 is CSASRPTGSNQPQHF. Written as DNA, the CDR3 is TGCAGTGCTAGCCGACCTACAGGGAGCAATCAGCCCCAGCATTTT.